This TCR beta chain is drawn from a study of shared T cell receptors in the human thymus. The CDR3 loop spans 15 amino acids. J lost 6 bases, V lost 8 bases, and 11 bases had no gene match. CDR1 MDHEN and CDR2 SYDVKM come from the germline V gene. The repertoire was sequenced with immunoSEQ multiplex PCR; TCRdb's copy has only in-frame clones and lacks some. The sample has hundreds of thousands of clones, roughly 90% seen once. These data also featured in a second study, about human thymus T cells.

The material sequenced was thymocytes. V gene TRBV28 combines with J gene TRBJ1-1, with TRBD1 identical over 11 bases. The TCR sequence derives from a boy in the first two years of life with a congenital heart defect. CDR3 region: CASSGPDRGLAEAFF. CDR3 DNA sequence: TGTGCCAGCTCGGGACCGGACAGGGGGCTAGCTGAAGCTTTCTTT.